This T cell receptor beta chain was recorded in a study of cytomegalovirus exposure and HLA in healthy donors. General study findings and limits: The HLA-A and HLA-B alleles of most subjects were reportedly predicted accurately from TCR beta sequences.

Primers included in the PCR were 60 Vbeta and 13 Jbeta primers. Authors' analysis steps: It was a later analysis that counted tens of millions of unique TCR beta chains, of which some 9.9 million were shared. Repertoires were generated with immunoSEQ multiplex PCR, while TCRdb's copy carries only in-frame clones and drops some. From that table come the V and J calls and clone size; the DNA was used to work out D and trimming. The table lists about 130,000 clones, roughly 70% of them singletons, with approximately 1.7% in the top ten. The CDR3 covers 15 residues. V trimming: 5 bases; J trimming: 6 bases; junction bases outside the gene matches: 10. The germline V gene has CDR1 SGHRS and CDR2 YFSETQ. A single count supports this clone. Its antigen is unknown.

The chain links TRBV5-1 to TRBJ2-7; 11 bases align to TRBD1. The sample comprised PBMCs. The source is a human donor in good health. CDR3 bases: TGCGCCAGCAGACTCGGGACAGGGGGGTCAGTCGAGCAGTACTTC. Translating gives CASRLGTGGSVEQYF.